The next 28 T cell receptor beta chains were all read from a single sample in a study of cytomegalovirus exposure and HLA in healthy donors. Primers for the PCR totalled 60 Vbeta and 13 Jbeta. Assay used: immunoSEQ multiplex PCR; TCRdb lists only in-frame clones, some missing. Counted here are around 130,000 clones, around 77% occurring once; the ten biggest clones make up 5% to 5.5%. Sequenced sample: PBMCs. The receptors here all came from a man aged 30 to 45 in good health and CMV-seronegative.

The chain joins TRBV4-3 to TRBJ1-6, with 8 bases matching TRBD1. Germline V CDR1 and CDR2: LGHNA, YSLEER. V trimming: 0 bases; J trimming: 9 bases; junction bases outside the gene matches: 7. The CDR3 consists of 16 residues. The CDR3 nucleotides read TGCGCCAGCAGCCAAGATGTACAGGGGGGTGGTTCACCCCTCCACTTT. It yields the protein CASSQDVQGGGSPLHF.

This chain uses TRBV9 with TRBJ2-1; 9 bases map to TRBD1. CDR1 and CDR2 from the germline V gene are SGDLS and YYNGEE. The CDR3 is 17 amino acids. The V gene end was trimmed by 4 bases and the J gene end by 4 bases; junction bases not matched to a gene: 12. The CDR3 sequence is CASSPKNDRGRYNEQFF. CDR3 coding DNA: TGTGCCAGCAGCCCGAAGAACGACAGGGGGAGATACAATGAGCAGTTCTTC.

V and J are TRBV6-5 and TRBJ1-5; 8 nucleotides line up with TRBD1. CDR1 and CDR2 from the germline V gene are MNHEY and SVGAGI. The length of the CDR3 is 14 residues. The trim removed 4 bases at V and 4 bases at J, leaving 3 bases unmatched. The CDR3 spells CASSLTGENQPQHF. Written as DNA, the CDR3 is TGTGCCAGCAGTTTGACAGGGGAAAATCAGCCCCAGCATTTT.

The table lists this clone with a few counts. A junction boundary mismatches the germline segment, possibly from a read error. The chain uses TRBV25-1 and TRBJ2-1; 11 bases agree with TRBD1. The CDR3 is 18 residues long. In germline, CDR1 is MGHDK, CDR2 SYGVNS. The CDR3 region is CASTEGTGGITMYNEQFF. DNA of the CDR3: TGTGCCAGCACTGAAGGGACAGGGGGAATAACGATGTACAATGAGCAGTTCTTC.

The CDR3 DNA reads as TGTGCCAGCAGTTTTCTAGCGGGAGGCTCAGATACGCAGTATTTT. Translated: CASSFLAGGSDTQYF. The rearrangement links TRBV28 to TRBJ2-3; 11 bases fit TRBD2. CDR1 is MDHEN and CDR2 is SYDVKM in the germline V gene. V dropped 3 bases and J dropped 4; count of bases not matched to a gene: 3. The CDR3 length is 15 residues.

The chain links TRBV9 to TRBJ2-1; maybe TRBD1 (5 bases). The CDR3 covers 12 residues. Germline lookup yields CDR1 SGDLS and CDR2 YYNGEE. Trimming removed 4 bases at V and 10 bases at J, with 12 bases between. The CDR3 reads CASSLTAGEQFF. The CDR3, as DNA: TGTGCCAGCAGCCTCACAGCAGGGGAGCAGTTCTTC.

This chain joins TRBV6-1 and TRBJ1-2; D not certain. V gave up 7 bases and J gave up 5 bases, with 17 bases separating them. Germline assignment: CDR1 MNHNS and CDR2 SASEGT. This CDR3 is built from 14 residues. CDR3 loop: CASTLLKQNYGYTF. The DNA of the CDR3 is TGTGCCAGCACCCTATTGAAACAGAATTATGGCTACACCTTC.

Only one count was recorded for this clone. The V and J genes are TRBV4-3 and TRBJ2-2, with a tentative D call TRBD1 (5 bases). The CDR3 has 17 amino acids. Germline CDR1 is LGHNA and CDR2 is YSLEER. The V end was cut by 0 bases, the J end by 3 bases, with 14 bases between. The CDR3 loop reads CASSQERSRAHTGELFF. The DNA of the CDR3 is TGCGCCAGCAGCCAAGAAAGGTCCAGGGCGCACACCGGGGAGCTGTTTTTT.

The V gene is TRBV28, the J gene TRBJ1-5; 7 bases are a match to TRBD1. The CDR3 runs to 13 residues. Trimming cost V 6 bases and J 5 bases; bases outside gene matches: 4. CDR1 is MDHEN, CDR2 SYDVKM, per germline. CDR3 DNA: TGTGCCAGCAGCGGGACAGTCTATCAGCCCCAGCATTTT. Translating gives CASSGTVYQPQHF.

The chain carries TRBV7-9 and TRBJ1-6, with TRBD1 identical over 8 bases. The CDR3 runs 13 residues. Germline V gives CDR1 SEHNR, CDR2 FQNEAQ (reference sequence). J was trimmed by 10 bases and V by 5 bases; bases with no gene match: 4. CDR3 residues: CASSATGGSPLHF. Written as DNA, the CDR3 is TGTGCCAGCAGCGCCACAGGGGGATCACCCCTCCACTTT.

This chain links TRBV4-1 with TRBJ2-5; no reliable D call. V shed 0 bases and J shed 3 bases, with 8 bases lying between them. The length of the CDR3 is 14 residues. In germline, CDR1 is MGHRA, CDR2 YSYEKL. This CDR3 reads CASSQDAVEETQYF. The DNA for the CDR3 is TGCGCCAGCAGCCAAGATGCGGTGGAAGAGACCCAGTACTTC.

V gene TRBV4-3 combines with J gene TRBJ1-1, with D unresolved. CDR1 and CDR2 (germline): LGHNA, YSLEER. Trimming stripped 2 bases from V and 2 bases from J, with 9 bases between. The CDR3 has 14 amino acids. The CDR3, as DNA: TGCGCCAGCAGCCAACCGGGTGGTAACACTGAAGCTTTCTTT. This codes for CASSQPGGNTEAFF.

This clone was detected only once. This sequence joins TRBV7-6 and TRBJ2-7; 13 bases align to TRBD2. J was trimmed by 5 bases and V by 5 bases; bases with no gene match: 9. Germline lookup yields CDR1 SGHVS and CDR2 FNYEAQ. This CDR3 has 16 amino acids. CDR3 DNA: TGTGCCAGCAGCCCCCAACTAGCGGGAGGGCCTGACGAGCAGTACTTC. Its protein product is CASSPQLAGGPDEQYF.

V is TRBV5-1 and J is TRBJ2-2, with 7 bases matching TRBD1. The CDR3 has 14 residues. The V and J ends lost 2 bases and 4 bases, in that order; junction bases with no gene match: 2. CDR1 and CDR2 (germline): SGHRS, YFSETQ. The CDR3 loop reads CASSFRTGTGELFF. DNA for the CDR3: TGCGCCAGCAGCTTCAGGACAGGCACCGGGGAGCTGTTTTTT.

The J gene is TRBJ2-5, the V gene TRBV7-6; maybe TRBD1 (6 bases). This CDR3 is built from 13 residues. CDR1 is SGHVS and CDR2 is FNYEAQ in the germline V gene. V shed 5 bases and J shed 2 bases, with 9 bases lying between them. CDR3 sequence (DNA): TGTGCCAGCAGCCCGGGACATCAAGAGACCCAGTACTTC. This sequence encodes CASSPGHQETQYF.

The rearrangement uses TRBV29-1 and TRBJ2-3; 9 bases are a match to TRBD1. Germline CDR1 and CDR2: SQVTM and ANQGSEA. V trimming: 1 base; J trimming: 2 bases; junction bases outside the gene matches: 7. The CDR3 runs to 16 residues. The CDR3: CSVEARTGAVTDTQYF. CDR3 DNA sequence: TGCAGCGTTGAAGCCAGGACAGGGGCCGTCACAGATACGCAGTATTTT.

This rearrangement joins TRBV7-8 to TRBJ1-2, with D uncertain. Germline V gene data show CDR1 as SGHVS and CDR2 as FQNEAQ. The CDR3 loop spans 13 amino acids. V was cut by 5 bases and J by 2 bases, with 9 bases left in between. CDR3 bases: TGTGCCAGCAGCCTCGGAGGCAACTATGGCTACACCTTC. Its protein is CASSLGGNYGYTF.

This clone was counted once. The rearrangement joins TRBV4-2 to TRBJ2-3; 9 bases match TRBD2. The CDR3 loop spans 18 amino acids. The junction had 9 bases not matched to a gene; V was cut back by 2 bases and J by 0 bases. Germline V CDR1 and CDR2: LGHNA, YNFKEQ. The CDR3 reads CASSQLYSGSPSTDTQYF. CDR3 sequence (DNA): TGTGCCAGCAGCCAATTATATAGCGGGAGCCCTAGCACAGATACGCAGTATTTT.

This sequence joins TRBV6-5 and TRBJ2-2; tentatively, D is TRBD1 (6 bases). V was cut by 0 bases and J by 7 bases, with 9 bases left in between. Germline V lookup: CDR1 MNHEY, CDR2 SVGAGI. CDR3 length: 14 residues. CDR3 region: CASSYSRQVGELFF. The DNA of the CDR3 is TGTGCCAGCAGTTACTCGAGACAGGTCGGGGAGCTGTTTTTT.

The CDR3 coding sequence is TGCGCCAGCAGTGAGCGGGGAAGAGGGACTGAAGCTTTCTTT. Its translation is CASSERGRGTEAFF. V is TRBV10-2 and J is TRBJ1-1; D gene unclear. Germline V gene sequence: CDR1 WSHSY, CDR2 SAAADI. Trimming shortened V by 2 bases and J by 5 bases, and 12 bases separated the two germline ends. The CDR3 loop spans 14 amino acids.

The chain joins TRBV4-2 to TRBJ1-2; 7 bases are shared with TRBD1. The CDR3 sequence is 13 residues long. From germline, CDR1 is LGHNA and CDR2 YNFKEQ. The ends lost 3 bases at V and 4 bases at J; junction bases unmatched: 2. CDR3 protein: CASSQNRGYGYTF. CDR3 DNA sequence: TGTGCCAGCAGCCAGAACAGGGGCTATGGCTACACCTTC.

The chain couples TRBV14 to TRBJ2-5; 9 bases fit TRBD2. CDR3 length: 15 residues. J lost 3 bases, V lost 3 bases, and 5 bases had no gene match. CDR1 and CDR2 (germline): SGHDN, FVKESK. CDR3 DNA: TGTGCCAGCAGCCACCTGACTAGCGGCGAAGAGACCCAGTACTTC. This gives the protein CASSHLTSGEETQYF.

The CDR3 sequence is CSVEVGQPAGEQYF. The CDR3 coding sequence is TGCAGCGTTGAAGTGGGACAGCCCGCTGGAGAGCAGTACTTC. V is TRBV29-1 and J is TRBJ2-7, with 7 bases lining up with TRBD1. Germline values: CDR1 SQVTM, CDR2 ANQGSEA. Trimming removed 1 base from V and 7 bases from J; junction bases left unmatched: 10. The length of the CDR3 is 14 residues.

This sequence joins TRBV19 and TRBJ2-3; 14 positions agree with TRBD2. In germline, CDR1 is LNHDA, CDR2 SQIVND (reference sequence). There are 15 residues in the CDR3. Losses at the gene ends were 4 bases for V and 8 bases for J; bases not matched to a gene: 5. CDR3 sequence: CASSTGTSGGTTQYF. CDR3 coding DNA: TGTGCCAGTAGTACCGGGACTAGCGGGGGTACTACGCAGTATTTT.

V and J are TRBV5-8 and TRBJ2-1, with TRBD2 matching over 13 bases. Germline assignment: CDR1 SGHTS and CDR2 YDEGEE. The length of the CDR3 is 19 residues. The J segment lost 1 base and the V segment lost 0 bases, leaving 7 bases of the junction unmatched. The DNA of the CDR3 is TGTGCCAGCAGCTTGGGATGGACTAGCGGGAGTTTATCCTACAATGAGCAGTTCTTC. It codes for CASSLGWTSGSLSYNEQFF.

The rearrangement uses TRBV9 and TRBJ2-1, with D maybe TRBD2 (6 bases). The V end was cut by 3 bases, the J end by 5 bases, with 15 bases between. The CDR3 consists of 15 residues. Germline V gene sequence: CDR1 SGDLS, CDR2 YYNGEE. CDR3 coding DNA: TGTGCCAGCAGCGGACCGGGACGGGGGAACAATGAGCAGTTCTTC. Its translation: CASSGPGRGNNEQFF.

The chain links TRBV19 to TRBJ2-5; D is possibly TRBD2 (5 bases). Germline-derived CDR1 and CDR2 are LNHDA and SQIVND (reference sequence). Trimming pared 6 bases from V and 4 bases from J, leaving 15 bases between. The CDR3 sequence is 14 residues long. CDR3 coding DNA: TGTGCCAGTAGGAGGGCGGAGGTGGGAGAGACCCAGTACTTC. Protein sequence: CASRRAEVGETQYF.

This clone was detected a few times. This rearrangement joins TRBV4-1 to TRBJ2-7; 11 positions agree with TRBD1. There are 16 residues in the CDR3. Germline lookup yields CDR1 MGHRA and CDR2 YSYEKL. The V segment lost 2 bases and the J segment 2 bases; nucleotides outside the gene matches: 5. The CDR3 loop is CASSQTPGQGAYEQYF. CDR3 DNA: TGCGCCAGCAGCCAAACTCCGGGACAGGGGGCCTACGAGCAGTACTTC.